What follows are 5 T cell receptor beta chains derived from one specimen sequenced in a study of shared clonotypes between healthy human individuals. Some clones are missing from TCRdb's copy, which holds only in-frame ones; the method was immunoSEQ multiplex PCR. The data show over a million clones, about 77% seen once. Sequences were obtained from memory CD4+ T cells sorted from blood. As for subset: CD45RA-negative fraction. Receptor source: a man aged 18 to 30 in good health.

This clone was observed a handful of times. This chain uses TRBV11-2 with TRBJ1-6; the D is unclear. The CDR3 loop spans 13 amino acids. Germline values: CDR1 SGHAT, CDR2 FQNNGV. V lost 5 bases, J lost 10 bases, and 12 bases lay in between. CDR3 in DNA: TGTGCCAGCAGCGGCGACGGGGAATCACCCCTCCACTTT. It encodes CASSGDGESPLHF.

This chain links TRBV27 with TRBJ2-3; a weak D match, TRBD1 (5 bases). Germline CDR1 is MNHEY and CDR2 is SMNVEV (reference sequence). CDR3 length: 14 residues. V was trimmed by 5 bases and J by 8 bases, leaving 17 bases between them. As DNA, the CDR3 is TGTGCCAGCAGTCCCCCAGCAGGGTTGGGTACGCAGTATTTT. Encoded protein: CASSPPAGLGTQYF.

As concerns this clone: In the same sample, other DNA sequences code for this CDR3. The chain carries TRBV30 and TRBJ2-5; D not resolved. CDR3 size: 13 residues. V lost 1 base to trimming and J lost 1 base, with 7 bases between them. Germline V CDR1 and CDR2: GTSNPN, SVGIG (reference sequence). CDR3 residues: CAWSGRPQETQYF. The DNA of the CDR3 is TGTGCCTGGAGTGGCAGGCCCCAAGAGACCCAGTACTTC. Filled out from reference TRBV30 and TRBJ2-5, the complete variable domain reads SQTIHQWPATLVQPVGSPLSLECTVEGTSNPNLYWYRQAAGRGLQLLFYSVGIGQISSEVPQNLSASRPQDRQFILSSKKLLLSDSGFYLCAWSGRPQETQYFGPGTRLLVL.

This chain uses TRBV2 with TRBJ2-5, with 14 nucleotides matching TRBD2. V gave up 6 bases and J gave up 4 bases; unmatched junction bases: 4. The CDR3 is 15 amino acids. Germline loops: CDR1 SNHLY, CDR2 FYNNEI. CDR3 in DNA: TGTGCCAGCAGAACCGGGACTAGCGGGGGAGAGACCCAGTACTTC. As protein: CASRTGTSGGETQYF. Combining the CDR3 with reference TRBV2 and TRBJ2-5 gives the whole variable domain EPEVTQTPSHQVTQMGQEVILRCVPISNHLYFYWYRQILGQKVEFLVSFYNNEISEKSEIFDDQFSVERPDGSNFTLKIRSTKLEDSAMYFCASRTGTSGGETQYFGPGTRLLVL.

V usage is TRBV2 and J usage is TRBJ2-7, with D tentatively TRBD1 or TRBD2 (7 bases each). The V gene lost 4 bases and the J gene lost 3 bases, with 28 bases spanning the gap. CDR1 and CDR2 from the germline V gene are SNHLY and FYNNEI. The CDR3 extends over 19 amino acids. The CDR3 spells CASSGEGAHLLAPSYEQYF. In DNA, the CDR3 is TGTGCCAGCAGTGGGGAGGGGGCCCACCTACTAGCGCCTAGCTACGAGCAGTACTTC.